The rows below give T cell receptor beta chains drawn from one sample of a study of T cell responses to AZD1222 COVID-19 vaccine. Sequencing was performed with immunoSEQ multiplex PCR; in TCRdb, only in-frame clones are kept and a portion is missing. This table has some 150,000 clones, about 90% appearing once. The sample was peripheral blood, taken on day 0 of AZD1222 vaccination. These receptors all stem from an adult in good health. The CDR3 runs from the conserved cysteine through the conserved F or W. The D gene is left open where the match is weak. Where a row states a size, it is once, few, many or the class of an expanded clone; other rows omit it.

d_call	v_call	clone_size	j_call	cdr3_aa	cdr3_nt
.	TRBV28	.	TRBJ1-1	CASSGARTEAFF	TGTGCCAGCAGTGGGGCGCGGACTGAAGCTTTCTTT
.	TRBV18	.	TRBJ1-2	CASSPQTGNYGYTF	TGTGCCAGCTCACCCCAAACGGGTAACTATGGCTACACCTTC
.	TRBV12-3/TRBV12-4	.	TRBJ2-5	CASTWGFQETQYF	TGTGCCAGCACCTGGGGCTTTCAAGAGACCCAGTACTTC
.	TRBV30	.	TRBJ2-1	CAWSVRRGGPYNEQFF	TGTGCCTGGAGTGTACGGAGGGGGGGGCCCTACAATGAGCAGTTCTTC
.	TRBV5-6	.	TRBJ2-7	CASSLGRDYEQYF	TGTGCCAGCAGCTTAGGACGGGACTACGAGCAGTACTTC
.	TRBV6-1	.	TRBJ2-1	CASSGGSGPIQQQQFF	TGTGCCAGCAGTGGGGGTTCAGGGCCAATACAACAACAGCAGTTCTTC
.	TRBV6-2/TRBV6-3	once	TRBJ2-4	CASTPTTGPGSIQYF	TGTGCCAGCACCCCAACGACGGGTCCCGGGAGCATTCAGTACTTC
.	TRBV28	.	TRBJ1-5	CASSLFSGNQPQHF	TGTGCCAGCAGTTTATTTTCAGGGAATCAGCCCCAGCATTTT
TRBD1	TRBV19	.	TRBJ2-2	CASIRQGGTGELFF	TGTGCCAGTATTAGACAGGGGGGAACCGGGGAGCTGTTTTTT
.	TRBV7-3	.	TRBJ1-1	CASSLDGGLFEAFF	TGTGCCAGCAGCTTAGATGGGGGGCTGTTTGAAGCTTTCTTT
.	TRBV28	.	TRBJ2-7	CASSPPAGHEQYF	TGTGCCAGCAGTCCCCCCGCGGGTCACGAGCAGTACTTC
TRBD1	TRBV5-1	once	TRBJ1-4	CASSFNADRGNEKLFF	TGCGCCAGCAGCTTCAATGCTGACAGGGGGAATGAAAAACTGTTTTTT
.	TRBV28	.	TRBJ1-6	CASSPDPNSPLHF	TGTGCCAGCAGCCCCGATCCTAATTCACCCCTCCACTTT
TRBD1	TRBV6-5	.	TRBJ2-7	CASRRDSGSSYEQYF	TGTGCCAGCAGGAGGGACAGTGGGAGCTCCTACGAGCAGTACTTC
TRBD2	TRBV27	few	TRBJ2-1	CASSRLAGTNNEQFF	TGTGCCAGCAGTCGACTAGCGGGGACTAACAATGAGCAGTTCTTC
.	TRBV3-1/TRBV3-2	.	TRBJ1-1	CASSQATALMNTEAFF	TGTGCCAGCAGCCAAGCTACAGCTCTCATGAACACTGAAGCTTTCTTT
TRBD2	TRBV5-1	few	TRBJ2-5	CASSLDGGMGGETQYF	TGCGCCAGCAGCTTGGATGGCGGGATGGGAGGGGAGACCCAGTACTTC
.	TRBV5-1	.	TRBJ2-3	CASSLTGTGILDTQYF	TGCGCCAGCAGCTTAACCGGGACGGGGATATTGGATACGCAGTATTTT
.	TRBV19	.	TRBJ2-7	CASSIIGGSYEQYF	TGTGCCAGTAGTATAATTGGCGGTTCCTACGAGCAGTACTTC
.	TRBV27	.	TRBJ2-1	CASSYLNEQFF	TGTGCCAGCAGTTACCTCAATGAGCAGTTCTTC
.	TRBV12-3/TRBV12-4	once	TRBJ2-1	CASSFVNEQFF	TGTGCCAGCAGTTTTGTAAATGAGCAGTTCTTC
.	TRBV7-2	.	TRBJ2-2	CASSFRPPNTGELFF	TGTGCCAGCAGCTTTAGGCCCCCGAACACCGGGGAGCTGTTTTTT
TRBD1	TRBV28	once	TRBJ1-1	CASSLGGQGRTEAFF	TGTGCCAGCAGTTTAGGGGGACAGGGAAGGACTGAAGCTTTCTTT
.	TRBV19	few	TRBJ2-7	CASSMEGGEQYF	TGTGCCAGTAGTATGGAAGGTGGCGAGCAGTACTTC
.	TRBV2	.	TRBJ1-1	CASSVQGTNTEAFF	TGTGCCAGCAGTGTACAAGGGACGAACACTGAAGCTTTCTTT
.	TRBV7-2	.	TRBJ1-6	CASRDGTKGPYNSPLHF	TGTGCCAGCAGGGATGGGACCAAAGGTCCCTATAATTCACCCCTCCACTTT
TRBD1	TRBV7-2	.	TRBJ1-1	CASGGTGEFTTEAFF	TGTGCCAGCGGGGGGACAGGGGAGTTTACCACTGAAGCTTTCTTT
.	TRBV7-2	.	TRBJ1-1	CASRRRGDGGTEAFF	TGTGCCAGCAGACGCCGAGGGGACGGAGGAACTGAAGCTTTCTTT
.	TRBV9	.	TRBJ2-7	CASRLKGLTNSYEQYF	TGTGCCAGCAGGCTCAAGGGGCTTACAAATTCCTACGAGCAGTACTTC
TRBD1	TRBV6-1	.	TRBJ1-1	CASSEGATGGKAFF	TGTGCCAGCAGTGAAGGGGCGACAGGGGGCAAGGCTTTCTTT
.	TRBV29-1	.	TRBJ2-7	CSVASDSYEQYF	TGCAGCGTTGCCTCCGATTCCTACGAGCAGTACTTC
TRBD2	TRBV23-1	.	TRBJ2-3	CASGHAGTSGRGTDTQYF	TGCGCCAGCGGTCACGCCGGGACTAGCGGGAGGGGCACAGATACGCAGTATTTT
.	TRBV5-4	.	TRBJ1-5	CASSLDLDQPQHF	TGTGCCAGCAGCTTGGACCTCGATCAGCCCCAGCATTTT
.	TRBV28	.	TRBJ1-5	CASSLAGQPQHF	TGTGCCAGCAGTTTGGCAGGTCAGCCCCAGCATTTT
TRBD2	TRBV18	.	TRBJ2-7	CASSPRGGLAYEQYF	TGTGCCAGCTCACCACGGGGGGGATTAGCCTACGAGCAGTACTTC
.	TRBV18	.	TRBJ1-5	CASSPGRDQPQHF	TGTGCCAGCTCACCAGGTAGGGATCAGCCCCAGCATTTT
TRBD2	TRBV27	.	TRBJ2-1	CASRITTGTSGSGEQFF	TGTGCCAGCAGGATTACCACTGGGACTAGCGGGAGTGGTGAGCAGTTCTTC
.	TRBV2	.	TRBJ1-1	CASSEGSIWTEAFF	TGTGCCAGCAGTGAAGGGAGTATATGGACTGAAGCTTTCTTT
.	TRBV5-4	.	TRBJ2-6	CASSLLPLGANVLTF	TGTGCCAGCAGCTTGCTGCCCCTGGGGGCCAACGTCCTGACTTTC
TRBD2	TRBV7-9	.	TRBJ2-1	CASSLQRGSYNEQFF	TGTGCCAGCAGCTTACAGCGGGGATCCTACAATGAGCAGTTCTTC
.	TRBV5-5	.	TRBJ2-7	CASSFSGHPNYEQYF	TGTGCCAGCAGCTTCTCGGGACACCCTAACTACGAGCAGTACTTC
.	TRBV7-9	.	TRBJ2-1	CASRPSPEANGSYNEQFF	TGTGCCAGCCGGCCTTCACCGGAAGCTAACGGGTCCTACAATGAGCAGTTCTTC
TRBD2	TRBV5-6	.	TRBJ2-1	CASSLGLAKNEQFF	TGTGCCAGCAGCTTGGGACTAGCGAAGAATGAGCAGTTCTTC
.	TRBV5-4	.	TRBJ2-5	CASSSKGLQETQYF	TGTGCCAGCAGCTCTAAGGGACTGCAAGAGACCCAGTACTTC
.	TRBV5-4	.	TRBJ1-3	CASSVGGEGNTIYF	TGTGCCAGCAGCGTCGGGGGGGAAGGAAACACCATATATTTT
TRBD1	TRBV7-2	.	TRBJ2-7	CASSLIGGQWSSYEQYF	TGTGCCAGCAGCTTAATTGGGGGACAGTGGAGCTCCTACGAGCAGTACTTC